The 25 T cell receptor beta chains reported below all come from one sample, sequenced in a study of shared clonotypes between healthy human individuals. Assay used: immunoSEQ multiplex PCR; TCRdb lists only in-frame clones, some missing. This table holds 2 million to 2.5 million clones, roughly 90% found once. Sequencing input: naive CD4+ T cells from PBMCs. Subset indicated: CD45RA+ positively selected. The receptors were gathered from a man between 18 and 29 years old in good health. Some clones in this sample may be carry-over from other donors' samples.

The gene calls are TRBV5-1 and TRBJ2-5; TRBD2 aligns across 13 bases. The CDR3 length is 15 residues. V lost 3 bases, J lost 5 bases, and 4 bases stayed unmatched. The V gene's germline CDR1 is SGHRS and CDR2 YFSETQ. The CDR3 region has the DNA TGCGCCAGCAGCTCACTAGCGGGAGGGATGGAGACCCAGTACTTC. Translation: CASSSLAGGMETQYF.

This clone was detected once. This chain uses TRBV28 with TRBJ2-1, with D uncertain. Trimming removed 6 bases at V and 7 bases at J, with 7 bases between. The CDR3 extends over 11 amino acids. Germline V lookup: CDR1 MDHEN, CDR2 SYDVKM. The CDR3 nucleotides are TGTGCCAGCAGCCGGAGTAATGAGCAGTTCTTC. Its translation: CASSRSNEQFF. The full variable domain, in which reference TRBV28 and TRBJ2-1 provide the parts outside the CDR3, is DVKVTQSSRYLVKRTGEKVFLECVQDMDHENMFWYRQDPGLGLRLIYFSYDVKMKEKGDIPEGYSVSREKKERFSLILESASTNQTSMYLCASSRSNEQFFGPGTRLTVL.

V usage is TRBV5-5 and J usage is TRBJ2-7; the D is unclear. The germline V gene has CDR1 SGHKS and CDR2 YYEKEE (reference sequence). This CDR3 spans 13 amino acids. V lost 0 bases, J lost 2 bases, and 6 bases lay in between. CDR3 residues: CASSLGLPYEQYF. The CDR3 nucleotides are TGTGCCAGCAGCTTGGGTCTCCCCTACGAGCAGTACTTC.

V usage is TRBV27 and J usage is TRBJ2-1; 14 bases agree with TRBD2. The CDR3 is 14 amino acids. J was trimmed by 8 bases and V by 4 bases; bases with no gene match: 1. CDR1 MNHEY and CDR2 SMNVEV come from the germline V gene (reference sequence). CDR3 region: CASSWGLAGDEQFF. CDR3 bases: TGTGCCAGCAGTTGGGGACTAGCGGGGGATGAGCAGTTCTTC.

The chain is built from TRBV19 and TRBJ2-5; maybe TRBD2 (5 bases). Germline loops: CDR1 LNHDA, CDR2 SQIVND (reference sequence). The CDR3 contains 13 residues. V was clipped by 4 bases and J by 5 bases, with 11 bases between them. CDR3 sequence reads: CASSKAAWETQYF. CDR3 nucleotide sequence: TGTGCCAGTAGTAAAGCGGCCTGGGAGACCCAGTACTTC.

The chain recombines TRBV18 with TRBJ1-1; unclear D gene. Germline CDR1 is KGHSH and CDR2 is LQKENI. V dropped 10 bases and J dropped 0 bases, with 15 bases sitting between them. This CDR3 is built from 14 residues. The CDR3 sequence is CATVGLHLNTEAFF. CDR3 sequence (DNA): TGTGCCACCGTAGGGCTCCACTTGAACACTGAAGCTTTCTTT.

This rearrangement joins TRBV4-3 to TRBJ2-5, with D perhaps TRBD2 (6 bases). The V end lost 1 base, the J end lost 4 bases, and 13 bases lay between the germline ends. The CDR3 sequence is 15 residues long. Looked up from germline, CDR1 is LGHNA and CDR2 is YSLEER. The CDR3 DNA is TGCGCCAGCAGCCAAGCCCGGGGGACGGTAGAGACCCAGTACTTC. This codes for CASSQARGTVETQYF.

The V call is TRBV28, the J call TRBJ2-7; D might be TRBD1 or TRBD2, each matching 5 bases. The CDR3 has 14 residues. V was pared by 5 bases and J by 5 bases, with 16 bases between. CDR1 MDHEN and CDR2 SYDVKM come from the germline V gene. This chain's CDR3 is CASSAGTPGNEQYF. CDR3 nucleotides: TGTGCCAGCAGTGCCGGGACGCCTGGAAACGAGCAGTACTTC.

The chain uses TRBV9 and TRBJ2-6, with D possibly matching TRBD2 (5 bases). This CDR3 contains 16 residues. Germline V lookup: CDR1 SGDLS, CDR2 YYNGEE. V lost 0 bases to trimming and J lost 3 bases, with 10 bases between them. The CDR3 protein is CASSVVLGNGANVLTF. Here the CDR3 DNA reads TGTGCCAGCAGCGTAGTACTCGGGAATGGGGCCAACGTCCTGACTTTC.

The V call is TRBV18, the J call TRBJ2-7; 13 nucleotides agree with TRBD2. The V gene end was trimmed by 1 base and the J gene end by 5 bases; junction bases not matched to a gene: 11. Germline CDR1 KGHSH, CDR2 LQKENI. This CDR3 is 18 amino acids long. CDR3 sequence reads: CASSPQGNLGLAGNEQYF. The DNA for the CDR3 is TGTGCCAGCTCACCACAGGGAAACCTGGGACTAGCGGGAAACGAGCAGTACTTC.

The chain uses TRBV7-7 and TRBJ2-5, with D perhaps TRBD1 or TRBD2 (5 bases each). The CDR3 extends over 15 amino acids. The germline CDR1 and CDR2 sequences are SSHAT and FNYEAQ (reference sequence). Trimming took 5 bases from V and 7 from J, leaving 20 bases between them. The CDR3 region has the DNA TGTGCCAGCAGCCCAACGGGGACCCCCTCGGGGACCCAGTACTTC. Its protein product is CASSPTGTPSGTQYF.

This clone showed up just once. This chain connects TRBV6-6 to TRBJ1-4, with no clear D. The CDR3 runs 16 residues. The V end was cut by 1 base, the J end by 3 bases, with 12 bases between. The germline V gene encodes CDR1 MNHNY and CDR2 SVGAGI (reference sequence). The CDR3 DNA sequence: TGTGCCAGCAGTTACTTCCCGGGAGTTCCTAATGAAAAACTGTTTTTT. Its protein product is CASSYFPGVPNEKLFF.

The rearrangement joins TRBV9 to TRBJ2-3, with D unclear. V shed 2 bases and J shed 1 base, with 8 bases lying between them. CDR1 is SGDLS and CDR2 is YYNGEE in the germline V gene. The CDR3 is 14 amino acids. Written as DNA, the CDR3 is TGTGCCAGCAGCGTGCACCAAGGCACAGATACGCAGTATTTT. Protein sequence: CASSVHQGTDTQYF.

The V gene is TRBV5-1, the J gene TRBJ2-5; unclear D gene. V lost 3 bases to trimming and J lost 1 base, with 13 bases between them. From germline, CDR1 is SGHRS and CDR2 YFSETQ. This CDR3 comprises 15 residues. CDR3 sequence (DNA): TGCGCCAGCAGCTGGAGACCCAATCCCCAAGAGACCCAGTACTTC. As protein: CASSWRPNPQETQYF. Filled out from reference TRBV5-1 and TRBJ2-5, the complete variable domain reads KAGVTQTPRYLIKTRGQQVTLSCSPISGHRSVSWYQQTPGQGLQFLFEYFSETQRNKGNFPGRFSGRQFSNSRSEMNVSTLELGDSALYLCASSWRPNPQETQYFGPGTRLLVL.

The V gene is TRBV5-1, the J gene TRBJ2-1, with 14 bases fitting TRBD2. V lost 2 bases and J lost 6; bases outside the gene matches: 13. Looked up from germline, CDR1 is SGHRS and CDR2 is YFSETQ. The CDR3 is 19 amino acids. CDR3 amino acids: CASSLRTSGRSLVSNEQFF. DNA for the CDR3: TGCGCCAGCAGCTTACGGACTAGCGGGAGGTCCCTCGTATCCAATGAGCAGTTCTTC.

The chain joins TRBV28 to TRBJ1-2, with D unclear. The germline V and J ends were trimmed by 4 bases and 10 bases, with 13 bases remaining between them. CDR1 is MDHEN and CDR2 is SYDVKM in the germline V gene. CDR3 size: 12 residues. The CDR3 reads CASSSPPHSYTF. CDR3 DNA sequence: TGTGCCAGCAGTTCCCCACCACACTCCTACACCTTC.

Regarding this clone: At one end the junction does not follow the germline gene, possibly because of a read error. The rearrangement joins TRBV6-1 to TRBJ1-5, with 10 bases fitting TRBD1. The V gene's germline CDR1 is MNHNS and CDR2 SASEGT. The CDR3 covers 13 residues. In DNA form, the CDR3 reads TGTGCCAGCAGTGAACACGGAAGGACAGGGGGTTTTTTT. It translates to CASSEHGRTGGFF.

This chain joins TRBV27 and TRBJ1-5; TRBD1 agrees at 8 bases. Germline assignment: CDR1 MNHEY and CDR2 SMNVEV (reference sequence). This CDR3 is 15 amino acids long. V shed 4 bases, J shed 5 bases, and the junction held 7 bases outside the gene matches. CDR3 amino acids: CASSYRGGLDQPQHF. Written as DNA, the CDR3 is TGTGCCAGCAGTTACAGGGGGGGATTGGATCAGCCCCAGCATTTT.

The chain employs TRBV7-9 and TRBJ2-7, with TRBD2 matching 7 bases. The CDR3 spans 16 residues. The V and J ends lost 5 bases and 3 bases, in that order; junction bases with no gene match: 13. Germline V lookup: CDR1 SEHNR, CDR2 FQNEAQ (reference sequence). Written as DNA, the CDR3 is TGTGCCAGCAGCCACCCCTTCGGGGGGTTACACTACGAGCAGTACTTC. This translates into CASSHPFGGLHYEQYF.

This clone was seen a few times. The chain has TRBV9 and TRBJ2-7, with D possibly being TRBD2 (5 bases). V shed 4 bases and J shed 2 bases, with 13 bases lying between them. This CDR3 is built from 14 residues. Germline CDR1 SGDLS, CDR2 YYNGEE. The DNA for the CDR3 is TGTGCCAGCAGCCCACGAGCGGTAACCTACGAGCAGTACTTC. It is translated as CASSPRAVTYEQYF.

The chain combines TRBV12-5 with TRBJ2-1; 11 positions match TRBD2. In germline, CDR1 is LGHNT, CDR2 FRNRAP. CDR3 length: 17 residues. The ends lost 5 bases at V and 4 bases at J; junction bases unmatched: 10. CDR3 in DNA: TGTGCTAGTGGTCCACCGGCTGGGACTAGCGGTTACAATGAGCAGTTCTTC. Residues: CASGPPAGTSGYNEQFF.

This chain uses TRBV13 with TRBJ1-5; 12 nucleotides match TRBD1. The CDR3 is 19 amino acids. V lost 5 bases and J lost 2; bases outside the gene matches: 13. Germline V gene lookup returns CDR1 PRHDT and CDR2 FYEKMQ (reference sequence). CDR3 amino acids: CASSHRGTGGRLGNQPQHF. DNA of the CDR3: TGTGCCAGCAGCCATCGAGGGACAGGGGGCCGATTGGGCAATCAGCCCCAGCATTTT.

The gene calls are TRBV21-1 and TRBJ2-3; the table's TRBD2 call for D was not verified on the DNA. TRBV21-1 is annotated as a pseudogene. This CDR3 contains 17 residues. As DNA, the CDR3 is TGTGCCAGCAGCAACTTAGGACTAGCGGGATCCACAGATACGCAGTATTTT. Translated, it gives CASSNLGLAGSTDTQYF.

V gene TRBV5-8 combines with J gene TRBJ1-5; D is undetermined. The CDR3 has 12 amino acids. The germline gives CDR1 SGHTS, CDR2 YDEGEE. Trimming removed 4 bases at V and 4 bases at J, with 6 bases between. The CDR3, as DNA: TGTGCCAGCAGCCTCAGGAATCAGCCCCAGCATTTT. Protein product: CASSLRNQPQHF.

As DNA, the CDR3 is TGCGCCAGCAGCGCAAGACAGGGCCCAGATGAAAAACTGTTTTTT. It codes for CASSARQGPDEKLFF. V gene TRBV5-1 combines with J gene TRBJ1-4, with 7 bases lining up with TRBD1. Germline CDR1 reads SGHRS; CDR2 reads YFSETQ. The V gene end was trimmed by 4 bases and the J gene end by 6 bases; junction bases not matched to a gene: 9. This CDR3 has 15 residues.